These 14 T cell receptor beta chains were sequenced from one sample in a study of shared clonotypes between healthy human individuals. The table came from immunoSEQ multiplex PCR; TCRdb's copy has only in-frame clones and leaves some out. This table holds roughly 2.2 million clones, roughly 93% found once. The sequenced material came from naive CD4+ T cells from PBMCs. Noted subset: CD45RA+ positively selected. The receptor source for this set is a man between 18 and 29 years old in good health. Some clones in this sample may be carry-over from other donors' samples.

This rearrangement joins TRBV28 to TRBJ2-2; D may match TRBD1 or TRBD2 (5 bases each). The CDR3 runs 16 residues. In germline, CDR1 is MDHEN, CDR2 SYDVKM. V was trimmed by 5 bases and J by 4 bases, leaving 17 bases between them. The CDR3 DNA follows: TGTGCCAGCAGTCCCGGGGCCGGGTCAACCACCGGGGAGCTGTTTTTT. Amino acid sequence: CASSPGAGSTTGELFF.

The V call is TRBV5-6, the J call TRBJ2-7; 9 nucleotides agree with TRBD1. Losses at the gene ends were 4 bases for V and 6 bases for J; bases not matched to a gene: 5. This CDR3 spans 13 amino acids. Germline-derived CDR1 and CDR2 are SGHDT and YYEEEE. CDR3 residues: CASSPPGQGEQYF. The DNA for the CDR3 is TGTGCCAGCAGCCCACCGGGACAGGGCGAGCAGTACTTC.

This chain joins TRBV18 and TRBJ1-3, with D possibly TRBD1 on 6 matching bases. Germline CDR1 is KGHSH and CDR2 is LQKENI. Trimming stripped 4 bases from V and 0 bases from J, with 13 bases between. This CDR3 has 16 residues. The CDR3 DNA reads TGTGCCAGCTCACTACAGGGACCTTACTCTGGAAACACCATATATTTT. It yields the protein CASSLQGPYSGNTIYF.

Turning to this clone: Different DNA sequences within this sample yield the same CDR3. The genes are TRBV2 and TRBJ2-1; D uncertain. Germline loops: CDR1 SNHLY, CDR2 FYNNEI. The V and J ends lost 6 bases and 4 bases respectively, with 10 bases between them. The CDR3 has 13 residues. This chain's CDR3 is CASSRRLYNEQFF. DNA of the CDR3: TGTGCCAGCAGCCGGCGACTTTACAATGAGCAGTTCTTC.

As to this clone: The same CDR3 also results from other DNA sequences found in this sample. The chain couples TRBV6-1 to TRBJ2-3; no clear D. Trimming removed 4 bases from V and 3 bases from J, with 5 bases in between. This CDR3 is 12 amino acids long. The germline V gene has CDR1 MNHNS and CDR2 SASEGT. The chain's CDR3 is CASSGSTDTQYF. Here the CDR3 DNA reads TGTGCCAGCAGTGGGTCGACAGATACGCAGTATTTT.

This CDR3 reads CASSFFQETQYF. The CDR3 DNA is TGTGCCAGCAGCTTCTTCCAAGAGACCCAGTACTTC. The chain links TRBV5-4 to TRBJ2-5; no reliable D call. Trimming shortened V by 2 bases and J by 1 base, and 3 bases separated the two germline ends. CDR1 and CDR2 from the germline V gene are SGHNT and YYREEE (reference sequence). This CDR3 is built from 12 residues.

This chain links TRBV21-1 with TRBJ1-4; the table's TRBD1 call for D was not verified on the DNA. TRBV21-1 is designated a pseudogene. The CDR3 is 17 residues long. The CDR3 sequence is CASSKGQGARDYEKLFF. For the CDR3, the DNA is TGTGCCAGCAGCAAAGGACAGGGGGCTAGGGATTACGAAAAACTGTTTTTT.

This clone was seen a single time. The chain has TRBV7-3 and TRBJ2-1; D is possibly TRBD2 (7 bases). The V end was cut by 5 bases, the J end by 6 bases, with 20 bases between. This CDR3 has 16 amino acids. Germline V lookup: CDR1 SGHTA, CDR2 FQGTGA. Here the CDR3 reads CASSLGRGRALNEQFF. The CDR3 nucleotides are TGTGCCAGCAGCCTCGGAAGGGGGAGGGCCCTCAATGAGCAGTTCTTC.

The CDR3 DNA follows: TGTGCCAGCAGTTTAGCGGGGGACTCTAGTGAAAAACTGTTTTTT. It is translated as CASSLAGDSSEKLFF. The gene calls are TRBV28 and TRBJ1-4, with a possible D match to TRBD1 (5 bases). Germline lookup yields CDR1 MDHEN and CDR2 SYDVKM. With 2 bases removed from V and 7 bases from J, the gap between germline ends came to 14 bases. The length of the CDR3 is 15 residues.

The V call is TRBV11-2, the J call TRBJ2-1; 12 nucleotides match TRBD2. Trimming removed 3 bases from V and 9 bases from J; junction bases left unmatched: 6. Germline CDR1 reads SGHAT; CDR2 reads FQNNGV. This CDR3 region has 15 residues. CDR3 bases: TGTGCCAGCAGCTTCCAGCTAGCGGGAGGGCGTGAGCAGTTCTTC. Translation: CASSFQLAGGREQFF. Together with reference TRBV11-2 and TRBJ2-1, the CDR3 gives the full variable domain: EAGVAQSPRYKIIEKRQSVAFWCNPISGHATLYWYQQILGQGPKLLIQFQNNGVVDDSQLPKDRFSAERLKGVDSTLKIQPAKLEDSAVYLCASSFQLAGGREQFFGPGTRLTVL.

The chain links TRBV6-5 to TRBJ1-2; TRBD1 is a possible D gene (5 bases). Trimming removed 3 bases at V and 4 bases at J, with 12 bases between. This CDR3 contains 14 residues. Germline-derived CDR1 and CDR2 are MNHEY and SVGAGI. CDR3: CASSYKDSGYGYTF. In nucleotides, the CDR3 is TGTGCCAGCAGTTATAAAGACAGTGGCTATGGCTACACCTTC.

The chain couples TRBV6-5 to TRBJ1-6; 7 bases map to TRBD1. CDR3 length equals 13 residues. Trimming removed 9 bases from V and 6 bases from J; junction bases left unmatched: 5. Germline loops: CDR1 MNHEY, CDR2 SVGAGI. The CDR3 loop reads CASAGTANSPLHF. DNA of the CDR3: TGTGCCAGTGCAGGGACAGCTAATTCACCCCTCCACTTT.

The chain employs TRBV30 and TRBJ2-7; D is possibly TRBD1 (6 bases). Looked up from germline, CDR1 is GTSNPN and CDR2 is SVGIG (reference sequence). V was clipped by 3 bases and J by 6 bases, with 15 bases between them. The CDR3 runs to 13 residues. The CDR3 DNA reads TGTGCCTGGAGAAGACCAGGGGTTGGCGAGCAGTACTTC. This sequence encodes CAWRRPGVGEQYF.

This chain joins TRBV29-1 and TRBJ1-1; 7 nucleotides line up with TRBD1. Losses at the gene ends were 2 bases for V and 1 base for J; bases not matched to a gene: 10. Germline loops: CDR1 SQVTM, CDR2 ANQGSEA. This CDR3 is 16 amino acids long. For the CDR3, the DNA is TGCAGCGTTGAATATGTAATCACAGGGGAGAACACTGAAGCTTTCTTT. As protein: CSVEYVITGENTEAFF.